The rows below give T cell receptor beta chains drawn from one sample of a study of blood T cell repertoires in COVID-19. Profiling relied on immunoSEQ multiplex PCR, and the TCRdb table lists in-frame clones only, not all of them. This table has a few hundred thousand clones, approximately 86% appearing once. Material for sequencing was peripheral blood. These receptors all stem from a man aged 18 to 35 with active or convalescent COVID-19. Each CDR3 is given with its conserved first and last residue. D genes are given only for firm matches. Some rows have no size entry. The others give once, few or many, or a class for an expanded clone.

clone size: .
CDR3 length: 13
V gene: TRBV7-9
D gene: .
J gene: TRBJ1-1
CDR3 protein: CASSLRQGHEAFF
CDR3 DNA: TGTGCCAGCAGCTTAAGGCAGGGGCATGAAGCTTTCTTT

clone size: .
CDR3 length: 12
V gene: TRBV29-1
D gene: TRBD1
J gene: TRBJ2-7
CDR3 protein: CSVETGLYEQYF
CDR3 DNA: TGCAGCGTTGAGACAGGGTTATACGAGCAGTACTTC

clone size: .
CDR3 length: 15
V gene: TRBV9
D gene: .
J gene: TRBJ1-1
CDR3 protein: CASSVGDRRDTEAFF
CDR3 DNA: TGTGCCAGCAGCGTTGGAGACAGGCGAGATACTGAAGCTTTCTTT

clone size: once
CDR3 length: 16
V gene: TRBV11-2
D gene: .
J gene: TRBJ2-4
CDR3 protein: CASSSVHLLAINIQYF
CDR3 DNA: TGTGCCAGCAGCTCAGTCCATCTCCTAGCCATAAACATTCAGTACTTC

clone size: .
CDR3 length: 18
V gene: TRBV11-2
D gene: .
J gene: TRBJ2-2
CDR3 protein: CASSFDFWGRRSPGELFF
CDR3 DNA: TGTGCCAGCAGCTTTGACTTTTGGGGGCGACGCTCACCCGGGGAGCTGTTTTTT

clone size: few
CDR3 length: 15
V gene: TRBV19
D gene: .
J gene: TRBJ1-2
CDR3 protein: CASTEDNQANYGYTF
CDR3 DNA: TGTGCCAGTACCGAGGACAACCAAGCTAACTATGGCTACACCTTC

clone size: .
CDR3 length: 16
V gene: TRBV4-3
D gene: .
J gene: TRBJ1-2
CDR3 protein: CASSQDLGTSQYGYTF
CDR3 DNA: TGCGCCAGCAGCCAAGATCTGGGCACCAGCCAGTATGGCTACACCTTC

clone size: .
CDR3 length: 16
V gene: TRBV27
D gene: .
J gene: TRBJ1-5
CDR3 protein: CASSSSLGGSNQPQHF
CDR3 DNA: TGTGCCAGCAGTTCATCCCTAGGCGGTAGCAATCAGCCCCAGCATTTT

clone size: once
CDR3 length: 15
V gene: TRBV3-1/TRBV3-2
D gene: .
J gene: TRBJ1-2
CDR3 protein: CASSHPTTGNYGYTF
CDR3 DNA: TGTGCCAGCAGCCACCCTACGACAGGAAACTATGGCTACACCTTC

clone size: .
CDR3 length: 15
V gene: TRBV5-4
D gene: .
J gene: TRBJ2-3
CDR3 protein: CASRAQGGLTDTQYF
CDR3 DNA: TGTGCCAGTCGGGCTCAGGGGGGCCTCACAGATACGCAGTATTTT

clone size: .
CDR3 length: 13
V gene: TRBV6-5
D gene: TRBD2
J gene: TRBJ2-1
CDR3 protein: CATSSGRYNEQFF
CDR3 DNA: TGTGCCACCTCTAGCGGGAGGTACAATGAGCAGTTCTTC

clone size: few
CDR3 length: 14
V gene: TRBV11-2
D gene: .
J gene: TRBJ1-1
CDR3 protein: CASSLGRGGTEAFF
CDR3 DNA: TGTGCCAGCAGCTTAGGTCGCGGGGGAACTGAAGCTTTCTTT

clone size: once
CDR3 length: 16
V gene: TRBV6-2/TRBV6-3
D gene: .
J gene: TRBJ1-4
CDR3 protein: CASSYSRGTTNEKLFF
CDR3 DNA: TGTGCCAGCAGTTACTCTCGGGGGACAACTAATGAAAAACTGTTTTTT

clone size: .
CDR3 length: 16
V gene: TRBV7-9
D gene: .
J gene: TRBJ2-3
CDR3 protein: CASSLDQGGDTDTQYF
CDR3 DNA: TGTGCCAGCAGCTTAGACCAGGGGGGTGACACAGATACGCAGTATTTT

clone size: once
CDR3 length: 14
V gene: TRBV4-3
D gene: .
J gene: TRBJ2-3
CDR3 protein: CASSQGRLGDTQYF
CDR3 DNA: TGCGCCAGCAGCCAAGGGAGGTTGGGAGATACGCAGTATTTT

clone size: .
CDR3 length: 14
V gene: TRBV7-2
D gene: .
J gene: TRBJ1-1
CDR3 protein: CASSLVGGATEAFF
CDR3 DNA: TGTGCCAGCAGCTTAGTGGGGGGGGCGACTGAAGCTTTCTTT

clone size: .
CDR3 length: 14
V gene: TRBV9
D gene: TRBD2
J gene: TRBJ2-1
CDR3 protein: CASSVTGLANEQFF
CDR3 DNA: TGTGCCAGCAGCGTAACGGGACTAGCCAATGAGCAGTTCTTC

clone size: .
CDR3 length: 15
V gene: TRBV6-5
D gene: TRBD1
J gene: TRBJ1-1
CDR3 protein: CASSSTGGPSTEAFF
CDR3 DNA: TGTGCCAGCAGCTCGACAGGGGGCCCAAGCACTGAAGCTTTCTTT

clone size: .
CDR3 length: 18
V gene: TRBV28
D gene: TRBD1
J gene: TRBJ1-5
CDR3 protein: CASSLPQGAGLSNQPQHF
CDR3 DNA: TGTGCCAGCAGTTTACCCCAGGGGGCCGGTCTGAGCAATCAGCCCCAGCATTTT

clone size: .
CDR3 length: 15
V gene: TRBV4-1
D gene: .
J gene: TRBJ2-5
CDR3 protein: CASSFEGGLGETQYF
CDR3 DNA: TGCGCCAGCAGCTTCGAGGGTGGCCTGGGGGAGACCCAGTACTTC

clone size: .
CDR3 length: 13
V gene: TRBV29-1
D gene: .
J gene: TRBJ1-6
CDR3 protein: CSVGSGYNSPLHF
CDR3 DNA: TGCAGCGTTGGCAGCGGATATAATTCACCCCTCCACTTT

clone size: .
CDR3 length: 15
V gene: TRBV5-5
D gene: .
J gene: TRBJ2-5
CDR3 protein: CASSLGEAGTETQYF
CDR3 DNA: TGTGCCAGCAGCTTGGGGGAAGCGGGTACGGAGACCCAGTACTTC

clone size: .
CDR3 length: 15
V gene: TRBV12-5
D gene: TRBD1
J gene: TRBJ1-2
CDR3 protein: CASGILTGAKGGYTF
CDR3 DNA: TGTGCTAGTGGTATCCTGACAGGGGCGAAGGGTGGCTACACCTTC

clone size: .
CDR3 length: 15
V gene: TRBV4-3
D gene: .
J gene: TRBJ1-5
CDR3 protein: CASSQDWSLDQPQHF
CDR3 DNA: TGCGCCAGCAGCCAAGATTGGAGCCTTGATCAGCCCCAGCATTTT

clone size: .
CDR3 length: 16
V gene: TRBV11-2
D gene: .
J gene: TRBJ1-4
CDR3 protein: CASSLRTATQNEKLFF
CDR3 DNA: TGTGCCAGCAGCTTACGGACAGCTACTCAGAATGAAAAACTGTTTTTT

clone size: .
CDR3 length: 19
V gene: TRBV3-1/TRBV3-2
D gene: TRBD1
J gene: TRBJ1-4
CDR3 protein: CASSRISGTGFFSNEKLFF
CDR3 DNA: TGTGCCAGCAGCCGAATTTCCGGGACAGGGTTCTTCTCTAATGAAAAACTGTTTTTT

clone size: .
CDR3 length: 13
V gene: TRBV5-1
D gene: .
J gene: TRBJ2-7
CDR3 protein: CASSLSTSYEQYF
CDR3 DNA: TGCGCCAGCAGCTTGAGCACGTCCTACGAGCAGTACTTC

clone size: few
CDR3 length: 16
V gene: TRBV10-2
D gene: TRBD1
J gene: TRBJ1-5
CDR3 protein: CASSHRGRLSNQPQHF
CDR3 DNA: TGCGCCAGCAGCCACAGGGGAAGGTTGAGCAATCAGCCCCAGCATTTT

clone size: .
CDR3 length: 16
V gene: TRBV11-2
D gene: .
J gene: TRBJ1-1
CDR3 protein: CASSLDIWGEDTEAFF
CDR3 DNA: TGTGCCAGCAGCTTAGATATTTGGGGGGAGGACACTGAAGCTTTCTTT

clone size: .
CDR3 length: 11
V gene: TRBV5-5
D gene: .
J gene: TRBJ2-2
CDR3 protein: CASSPGGELFF
CDR3 DNA: TGTGCCAGCAGCCCAGGCGGGGAGCTGTTTTTT

clone size: once
CDR3 length: 11
V gene: TRBV12-3/TRBV12-4
D gene: .
J gene: TRBJ2-1
CDR3 protein: CASSLGGEQFF
CDR3 DNA: TGTGCCAGCAGTTTAGGAGGTGAGCAGTTCTTC

clone size: .
CDR3 length: 12
V gene: TRBV7-2
D gene: TRBD1
J gene: TRBJ2-4
CDR3 protein: CASSWDRALQYF
CDR3 DNA: TGTGCCAGCAGCTGGGACAGGGCCCTTCAGTACTTC

clone size: .
CDR3 length: 16
V gene: TRBV2
D gene: TRBD1
J gene: TRBJ1-2
CDR3 protein: CASSVDRGFQSWGYTF
CDR3 DNA: TGTGCCAGCAGTGTCGACAGGGGATTCCAAAGTTGGGGCTACACCTTC

clone size: .
CDR3 length: 14
V gene: TRBV20-1
D gene: TRBD2
J gene: TRBJ2-5
CDR3 protein: CSASIGGIQETQYF
CDR3 DNA: TGCAGTGCTAGTATCGGGGGGATCCAAGAGACCCAGTACTTC

clone size: .
CDR3 length: 16
V gene: TRBV15
D gene: .
J gene: TRBJ1-1
CDR3 protein: CATSRGGSSMWTEAFF
CDR3 DNA: TGTGCCACCAGCAGAGGGGGCAGCTCTATGTGGACTGAAGCTTTCTTT

clone size: .
CDR3 length: 20
V gene: TRBV3-1/TRBV3-2
D gene: .
J gene: TRBJ2-3
CDR3 protein: CASSQGLPNTTGFTSDTQYF
CDR3 DNA: TGTGCCAGCAGCCAAGGCCTACCGAATACGACAGGTTTTACCTCAGATACGCAGTATTTT

clone size: .
CDR3 length: 14
V gene: TRBV4-1
D gene: .
J gene: TRBJ2-7
CDR3 protein: CASSQPGRVDEQYF
CDR3 DNA: TGCGCCAGCAGCCAACCGGGTCGAGTGGACGAGCAGTACTTC

clone size: many
CDR3 length: 15
V gene: TRBV6-4
D gene: .
J gene: TRBJ2-1
CDR3 protein: CASSDSGGGGNEQFF
CDR3 DNA: TGTGCCAGCAGTGACTCGGGTGGGGGAGGTAATGAGCAGTTCTTC

clone size: .
CDR3 length: 10
V gene: TRBV7-8
D gene: .
J gene: TRBJ2-1
CDR3 protein: CATAANEQFF
CDR3 DNA: TGTGCCACTGCGGCCAATGAGCAGTTCTTC

clone size: .
CDR3 length: 12
V gene: TRBV19
D gene: .
J gene: TRBJ1-2
CDR3 protein: CASSIGGKGYTF
CDR3 DNA: TGTGCCAGTAGTATTGGCGGGAAAGGCTACACCTTC

clone size: once
CDR3 length: 14
V gene: TRBV6-5
D gene: TRBD1
J gene: TRBJ1-1
CDR3 protein: CASSYNRGNTEAFF
CDR3 DNA: TGTGCCAGCAGTTACAACAGGGGTAACACTGAAGCTTTCTTT

clone size: .
CDR3 length: 14
V gene: TRBV7-9
D gene: TRBD1
J gene: TRBJ2-1
CDR3 protein: CASPRDRGQLEQFF
CDR3 DNA: TGTGCCAGCCCCCGGGACAGGGGCCAGCTTGAGCAGTTCTTC

clone size: few
CDR3 length: 15
V gene: TRBV21-1
D gene: .
J gene: TRBJ1-4
CDR3 protein: CASSRYRAGDEKLFF
CDR3 DNA: TGTGCCAGCAGCCGATACAGGGCTGGGGATGAAAAACTGTTTTTT

clone size: .
CDR3 length: 14
V gene: TRBV3-1/TRBV3-2
D gene: TRBD1
J gene: TRBJ1-2
CDR3 protein: CASSQDAGGLGYTF
CDR3 DNA: TGTGCCAGCAGCCAAGATGCAGGGGGCTTGGGCTACACCTTC

clone size: .
CDR3 length: 12
V gene: TRBV11-2
D gene: TRBD2
J gene: TRBJ2-7
CDR3 protein: CASSPGGYEQYF
CDR3 DNA: TGTGCCAGCAGCCCGGGAGGGTACGAGCAGTACTTC

clone size: .
CDR3 length: 18
V gene: TRBV3-1/TRBV3-2
D gene: TRBD1
J gene: TRBJ1-2
CDR3 protein: CASSLSNYFIGTGYGYTF
CDR3 DNA: TGTGCCAGCAGCCTCTCCAACTATTTTATCGGGACAGGTTATGGCTACACCTTC

clone size: .
CDR3 length: 13
V gene: TRBV5-1
D gene: .
J gene: TRBJ2-1
CDR3 protein: CASSFMYGDEQFF
CDR3 DNA: TGCGCCAGCAGCTTCATGTATGGAGATGAGCAGTTCTTC

clone size: once
CDR3 length: 17
V gene: TRBV6-1
D gene: TRBD1
J gene: TRBJ2-7
CDR3 protein: CASSVRYQDRDSYEQYF
CDR3 DNA: TGTGCCAGCAGTGTTCGATACCAGGACAGGGATTCCTACGAGCAGTACTTC